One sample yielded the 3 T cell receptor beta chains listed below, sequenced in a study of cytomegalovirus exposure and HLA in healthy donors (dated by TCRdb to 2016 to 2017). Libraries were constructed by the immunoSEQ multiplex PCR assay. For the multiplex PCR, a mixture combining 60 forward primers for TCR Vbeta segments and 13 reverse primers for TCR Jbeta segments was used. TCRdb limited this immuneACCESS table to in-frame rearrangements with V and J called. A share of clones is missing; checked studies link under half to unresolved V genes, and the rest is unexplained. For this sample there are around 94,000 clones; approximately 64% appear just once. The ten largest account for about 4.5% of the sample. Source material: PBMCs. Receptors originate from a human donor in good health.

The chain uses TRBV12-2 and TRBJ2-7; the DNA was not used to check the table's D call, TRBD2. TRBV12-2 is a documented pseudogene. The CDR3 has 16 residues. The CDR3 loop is CASRFTTSGSPNEQYF. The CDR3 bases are TGTGCAAGTCGCTTCACGACTAGCGGGAGCCCTAACGAGCAGTACTTC.

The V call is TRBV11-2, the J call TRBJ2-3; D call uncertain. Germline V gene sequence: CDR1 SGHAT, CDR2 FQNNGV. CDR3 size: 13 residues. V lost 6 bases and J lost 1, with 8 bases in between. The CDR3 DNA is TGTGCCAGCAGTTCCCTCCGCACAGATACGCAGTATTTT. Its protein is CASSSLRTDTQYF.

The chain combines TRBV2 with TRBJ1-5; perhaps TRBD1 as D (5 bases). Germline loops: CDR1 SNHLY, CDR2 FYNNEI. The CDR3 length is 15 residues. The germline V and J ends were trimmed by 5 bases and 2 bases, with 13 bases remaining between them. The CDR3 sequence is CASSPPLTGNQPQHF. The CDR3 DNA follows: TGTGCCAGCAGTCCCCCCTTGACAGGCAATCAGCCCCAGCATTTT.